This T cell receptor (beta chain) was profiled in a study of T cells in Graves' hyperthyroidism and ophthalmopathy. Comment on this clonotype: Its antigen is not identified.

Overall study results and limits: Model-based prediction identified ophthalmopathy a median 6.5 months prior to its onset. By a 13 V-J model, ophthalmopathy was set apart from stable hyperthyroidism.

The CDR3 regions of TCR beta were amplified from RNA transcripts. First-round RT-PCR targeting the TCR CDR3 was performed with the HTBI primer set. TCRdb ran MiXCR on the multiplex PCR reads and lists one entry per CDR3 protein. The sample carries over 650,000 distinct CDR3 sequences, about 45% recorded once. Exclusion of a patient resulted from uncontrolled infection, other autoimmune disease, pregnancy or lactation. Sequences were obtained from peripheral blood or thyroid tissue (not recorded which). This sequence was found in an adult man with Graves' disease, either hyperthyroidism or ophthalmopathy (not recorded which).

The CDR3 loop is CAAGEGGSYEQYF. The CDR3 region has the DNA TGTGCCGCAGGAGAAGGCGGCTCCTACGAGCAGTACTTC. The chain links TRBV4-2 to TRBJ2-7; no clear D. Trimming cost V 11 bases and J 0 bases, with 14 bases left between them. In germline, CDR1 is LGHNA, CDR2 YNFKEQ. The CDR3 has 13 amino acids.